This is a list of T cell receptor beta chains from one sample in a study of shared clonotypes between healthy human individuals. TCRdb keeps only in-frame clones here, not all; method: immunoSEQ multiplex PCR. Here the sample spans approximately 2,000,000 clones, just under 95% being singletons. Sequenced: naive CD4+ T cells from PBMCs. These receptors all stem from a man aged 18-30 years in good health. Some clones in this sample may be carry-over from other donors' samples. CDR3s include the opening cysteine and the closing phenylalanine or tryptophan. The D gene is left open where the match is weak. The size field is filled for only some rows; it gives once, few, many or a size class.

d_call j_call v_call clone_size cdr3_nt cdr3_aa
. TRBJ2-5 TRBV6-1 . TGTGCCATTCGGGTGGCGGGCCAAGAGACCCAGTACTTC CAIRVAGQETQYF
TRBD1 TRBJ2-7 TRBV6-1 . TGTGCCAGCAGTGATCTTTTCCGGGACAGGGCCTACGAGCAGTACTTC CASSDLFRDRAYEQYF
TRBD1 TRBJ2-3 TRBV15 . TGTGCCACCAGCAGAGACGGGACAGGGGGTGATACGCAGTATTTT CATSRDGTGGDTQYF
. TRBJ2-7 TRBV7-9 . TGTGCCAGCAGCTTAGCGCGTAGCTACGAGCAGTACTTC CASSLARSYEQYF
. TRBJ1-2 TRBV6-5 . TGTGCCAGCAGTTGGGAGGGGCTAGAAGGCTACACCTTC CASSWEGLEGYTF
. TRBJ1-1 TRBV5-1 . TGCGCCAGCAGCTTGGTTCGGGGACAACTAAACACTGAAGCTTTCTTT CASSLVRGQLNTEAFF
. TRBJ2-2 TRBV7-3 . TGTGCCAGCACCAATAGGGTAGGAAACACCAGGGAGCTGTTTTTT CASTNRVGNTRELFF
. TRBJ1-3 TRBV7-2 few TGTGCCAGCAGCCGAATCGGAAACACCATATATTTT CASSRIGNTIYF
. TRBJ1-6 TRBV27 . TGTGCCAGCAGTTTCCCGGGGGGGAGAACACCCCTCCACTTT CASSFPGGRTPLHF
TRBD2 TRBJ2-3 TRBV28 . TGTGCCAGCAGTTTAGCGGGAGCCCGAACAGATACGCAGTATTTT CASSLAGARTDTQYF
. TRBJ2-7 TRBV5-1 . TGCGCCAGCAGCTTGTTGGAAGGTCCCTACGAGCAGTACTTC CASSLLEGPYEQYF
. TRBJ2-3 TRBV29-1 . TGCAGCGTTGAGTCTTCCAGGTATACGCAGTATTTT CSVESSRYTQYF
. TRBJ2-1 TRBV5-1 . TGCGCCAGCAGCTTGTTGGGCAGGGGTCCGATCGAGGAGCAGTTCTTC CASSLLGRGPIEEQFF
TRBD1 TRBJ1-5 TRBV19 . TGTGCCAGTACCCTACAGGGGATGGGCAATCAGCCCCAGCATTTT CASTLQGMGNQPQHF
. TRBJ2-2 TRBV5-4 . TGTGCCAGCAGCTTGGGAAGGGATAACGGGGAGCTGTTTTTT CASSLGRDNGELFF
. TRBJ2-7 TRBV27 . TGTGCCAGCAGTCGAAACAGTCAACTTACCTACGAGCAGTACTTC CASSRNSQLTYEQYF
. TRBJ2-1 TRBV5-1 . TGCGCCAGCAGCTTGGTTGCGGGTCCTACGGATGAGCAGTTCTTC CASSLVAGPTDEQFF
. TRBJ2-1 TRBV7-3 . TGTGCCAGCAGCTTAAGTGGGAGCAGCTCCCAGTTCTTC CASSLSGSSSQFF
. TRBJ2-5 TRBV18 . TGTGCCAGCTCACCATGGACTCAAGAGACCCAGTACTTC CASSPWTQETQYF
. TRBJ1-1 TRBV20-1 . TGCAGGGGGATGGGGAACACTGAAGCTTTCTTT CRGMGNTEAFF
. TRBJ1-2 TRBV9 . TGTGCCAGCAGCCCCGGATCAAGCGGCGTGAGAGGCTACACCTTC CASSPGSSGVRGYTF
. TRBJ1-4 TRBV30 . TGTGCCTGGAGTGTAGGCCACCTTGCAACTAATGAAAAACTGTTTTTT CAWSVGHLATNEKLFF
. TRBJ2-7 TRBV28 once TGTGCCAGCACCCGAGTTACAGCCCCCTACGAGCAGTACTTC CASTRVTAPYEQYF
. TRBJ2-2 TRBV29-1 once TGCAGCGTTGAAGTCGGGACCGGGGAGCTGTTTTTT CSVEVGTGELFF
. TRBJ1-5 TRBV28 . TGTGCCAGCAGTTCGCCCCCATCAGGGGCGGCTAGCAATCAGCCCCAGCATTTT CASSSPPSGAASNQPQHF
TRBD2 TRBJ2-3 TRBV6-1 . TGTGCCAGCAGTGGTCTAGCGGGAGGGCCTACAGATACGCAGTATTTT CASSGLAGGPTDTQYF
. TRBJ1-4 TRBV7-2 once TGTGCCAGCAGCTTAGCGTCAGGAAGTGAAAAACTGTTTTTT CASSLASGSEKLFF
. TRBJ1-5 TRBV7-8 . TGTGCCAGCAGCTTAGGTAGAGATCAGCCCCAGCATTTT CASSLGRDQPQHF
. TRBJ2-7 TRBV4-1 . TGCGCCAGCAGCCCCCCCCCGGCGCTCAAAGGGAGTATGATCCACGAGCAGTACTTC CASSPPPALKGSMIHEQYF
. TRBJ2-6 TRBV28 . TGTGCCAGCAGTTCCGTTACCGGACTCGGCGGGTCTGGGGCCAACGTCCTGACTTTC CASSSVTGLGGSGANVLTF
. TRBJ1-5 TRBV6-1 . TGTGCCAGCAGTGAAAAGAGGAGTCAGCCCCAGCATTTT CASSEKRSQPQHF
. TRBJ2-2 TRBV6-6 . TGTGCCAGCAGACGACAGGACACCGGGGAGCTGTTTTTT CASRRQDTGELFF
TRBD1 TRBJ2-5 TRBV11-1 . TGTGCCAGCAGCCCGGGGACAGAAGAGACCCAGTACTTC CASSPGTEETQYF
. TRBJ1-5 TRBV30 few TGTGCCTGGAGTGTCGGTCCTAATCAGCCCCAGCATTTT CAWSVGPNQPQHF
TRBD1 TRBJ1-5 TRBV5-4 once TGTGCCAGCAGCCCCGGACCAGACAGGGACAATCAGCCCCAGCATTTT CASSPGPDRDNQPQHF
. TRBJ1-1 TRBV5-1 . TGCGCCAGCAGCTCCCAGGGAGGGAACACTGAAGCTTTCTTT CASSSQGGNTEAFF
. TRBJ2-7 TRBV30 . TGTGCCTGGAGTAAGCTGGGACCCGAGCAGTACTTC CAWSKLGPEQYF
TRBD1 TRBJ2-7 TRBV13 . TGTGCCAGCAGCTTAGGCCGGGGACAGTTTACTAGTTACGAGCAGTACTTC CASSLGRGQFTSYEQYF
. TRBJ1-1 TRBV2 . TGTGCCAGCAGGCAGGGGACTGAAGCTTTCTTT CASRQGTEAFF
TRBD1 TRBJ2-3 TRBV29-1 . TGCAGCGTCGAGGGGGCGGGCACAGATACGCAGTATTTT CSVEGAGTDTQYF
. TRBJ1-5 TRBV5-4 few TGTGCCAGCAGCCGGTCCAGGGCACAGCCCCAGCATTTT CASSRSRAQPQHF
. TRBJ2-3 TRBV27 . TGTGCCAGCAGTGGCCGTCAACCCCCAGATACGCAGTATTTT CASSGRQPPDTQYF
TRBD2 TRBJ2-1 TRBV6-5 . TGTGCCAGCGGGACCGGGACTAGCGTCATTGAGCAGTTCTTC CASGTGTSVIEQFF
TRBD2 TRBJ2-7 TRBV7-2 . TGTGCCAGCAGCCCCAGGAGCGGGAGCTCCTACGAGCAGTACTTC CASSPRSGSSYEQYF